These 16 T cell receptor beta chains share one sample of origin, sequenced in a study of spatial heterogeneity in lung cancer. TCRdb redid the calling of the 5' RACE reads with MiXCR, one entry per CDR3 protein. In the table there are roughly 18,000 distinct CDR3 sequences, about 9% of which are singletons. Time point: blood at routine non-recurrence follow-up after resection. Sample: PBMCs, taken at follow-up. The receptors were sampled from a male donor with early-stage non-small cell lung cancer.

In its sample, this clonotype was seen many times. The rearrangement links TRBV10-2 to TRBJ2-7, with D perhaps being TRBD1 or TRBD2 (5 bases each). Germline CDR1 WSHSY, CDR2 SAAADI. The CDR3 is 15 amino acids. V was pared by 6 bases and J by 6 bases, with 21 bases between. The CDR3 DNA follows: TGCGCCAGCAGGCAGTTGGAGGACCCCCAGGGCGAGCAGTACTTC. This codes for CASRQLEDPQGEQYF.

This clonotype is medium-sized in the sample. The chain carries TRBV24-1 and TRBJ2-3, with D unresolved. This CDR3 contains 15 residues. Trimming shortened V by 1 base and J by 0 bases, and 7 bases separated the two germline ends. Germline lookup yields CDR1 KGHDR and CDR2 SFDVKD. The CDR3 spells CATSDFGRSTDTQYF. The CDR3 nucleotides read TGTGCCACCAGTGATTTCGGCAGGAGCACAGATACGCAGTATTTT.

This clonotype has at least ten counts. The chain employs TRBV12-3 or TRBV12-4 and TRBJ1-4; 7 bases align to TRBD1. The CDR3 spans 16 residues. With V trimmed by 4 bases and J by 7 bases, 12 bases remained unmatched. CDR3 region: CASSSPWEGAGEKLFF. The DNA for the CDR3 is TGTGCCAGCAGTTCCCCCTGGGAGGGGGCGGGTGAAAAACTGTTTTTT.

At least ten counts were recorded for this clonotype. This sequence joins TRBV3-1 and TRBJ2-1; 7 bases map to TRBD2. Trimming cost V 1 base and J 4 bases; bases outside gene matches: 13. CDR3 size: 18 residues. Germline V gene data show CDR1 as LGHDT and CDR2 as YNNKEL (reference sequence). The CDR3 DNA sequence: TGTGCCAGCAGCCAAGTGGGTAGAAGATTAGCGGGTTACAATGAGCAGTTCTTC. Translated: CASSQVGRRLAGYNEQFF.

The sample holds many counts of this clonotype. This chain connects TRBV29-1 to TRBJ1-3; weak D call: TRBD1 (6 bases). The CDR3 runs to 14 residues. Germline CDR1 SQVTM, CDR2 ANQGSEA. Between the trimmed V and J ends, which lost 7 bases and 0 bases, there was a span of 13 bases. Written as DNA, the CDR3 is TGCAGCGCAGAAGGGGGAAACTCTGGAAACACCATATATTTT. Encoded protein: CSAEGGNSGNTIYF.

CDR3 sequence (DNA): TGTGCCACCAGTGCGGGGCAGGGGAGAACCGGGGAGCTGTTTTTT. Residues: CATSAGQGRTGELFF. V usage is TRBV24-1 and J usage is TRBJ2-2; D is possibly TRBD1 (6 bases). V lost 5 bases and J lost 5, with 14 bases in between. This CDR3 contains 15 residues. Germline V CDR1 and CDR2: KGHDR, SFDVKD.

This clonotype was found a few times. V and J are TRBV20-1 and TRBJ1-5, with D hard to call. This CDR3 comprises 14 residues. Germline V CDR1 and CDR2: DFQATT, SNEGSKA (reference sequence). Trimming cost V 3 bases and J 0 bases, with 9 bases left between them. This chain's CDR3 is CSASLGYSNQPQHF. CDR3 sequence (DNA): TGCAGTGCTAGTTTGGGTTATAGCAATCAGCCCCAGCATTTT.

The table lists this clonotype with many counts. The gene calls are TRBV11-3 and TRBJ2-2; no definite D call. Germline lookup yields CDR1 SGHNT and CDR2 YENEEA. V lost 5 bases, J lost 1 base, and 8 bases lay in between. This CDR3 comprises 14 residues. CDR3 loop: CASSPRLNTGELFF. CDR3 nucleotide sequence: TGTGCCAGCAGCCCGCGACTGAACACCGGGGAGCTGTTTTTT. The full variable domain, in which reference TRBV11-3 and TRBJ2-2 provide the parts outside the CDR3, is EAGVVQSPRYKIIEKKQPVAFWCNPISGHNTLYWYLQNLGQGPELLIRYENEEAVDDSQLPKDRFSAERLKGVDSTLKIQPAELGDSAVYLCASSPRLNTGELFFGEGSRLTVL.

This clonotype was observed many times. J is TRBJ2-3 and V is TRBV24-1; D gene unclear. With 3 bases removed from V and 4 bases from J, the gap between germline ends came to 7 bases. Germline V gene sequence: CDR1 KGHDR, CDR2 SFDVKD. The CDR3 sequence is 13 residues long. CDR3 DNA sequence: TGTGCCACCAGTGATCCCCGCTCAGATACGCAGTATTTT. Translated, it gives CATSDPRSDTQYF.

Notes on this clonotype: A much larger clone lies one base from this, so it may be a read error. This likely comes from a read error, as the CDR3 has no conserved phenylalanine or tryptophan at its end. This chain links TRBV27 with TRBJ2-7; the match to TRBD1 covers 9 bases. V dropped 5 bases and J dropped 6; count of bases not matched to a gene: 5. The CDR3 is 13 residues long. Germline V CDR1 and CDR2: MNHEY, SMNVEV (reference sequence). In DNA, the CDR3 is TGTGCCAGCAGTATAAGGACAGGGGTCGAGCAGTACTCC. Protein: CASSIRTGVEQYS.

At least ten counts were recorded for this clonotype. The chain is built from TRBV28 and TRBJ2-1, with 7 nucleotides matching TRBD2. With V trimmed by 6 bases and J by 5 bases, 7 bases remained unmatched. From germline, CDR1 is MDHEN and CDR2 SYDVKM. The CDR3 is 14 residues long. CDR3 loop: CASRQRGPHNEQFF. The CDR3 nucleotides read TGTGCCAGCAGGCAGCGGGGCCCACACAATGAGCAGTTCTTC. Using reference TRBV28 and TRBJ2-1 for the parts outside the CDR3, the full variable domain is DVKVTQSSRYLVKRTGEKVFLECVQDMDHENMFWYRQDPGLGLRLIYFSYDVKMKEKGDIPEGYSVSREKKERFSLILESASTNQTSMYLCASRQRGPHNEQFFGPGTRLTVL.

The count of this clonotype is one. A much more abundant neighbour one base away suggests this may be a read error. V and J are TRBV28 and TRBJ2-7; 11 bases align to TRBD2. Germline V gene sequence: CDR1 MDHEN, CDR2 SYDVKM. The CDR3 runs 17 residues. The CDR3 nucleotides are TGTGGCAGCAGTTTATGGGTCTTAGCGGGAGGGCCGGGCGAGCAGTACTTC. The encoded protein is CGSSLWVLAGGPGEQYF. The entire variable domain, with the rest obtained from reference TRBV28 and TRBJ2-7, is as follows: DVKVTQSSRYLVKRTGEKVFLECVQDMDHENMFWYRQDPGLGLRLIYFSYDVKMKEKGDIPEGYSVSREKKERFSLILESASTNQTSMYLCGSSLWVLAGGPGEQYFGPGTRLTVT.

This clonotype was seen ten or more times. The V and J genes are TRBV6-5 and TRBJ1-2; TRBD1 is a possible D gene (5 bases). The CDR3 sequence is 13 residues long. Between the trimmed V and J ends, which lost 2 bases and 6 bases, there was a span of 10 bases. The germline gives CDR1 MNHEY, CDR2 SVGAGI. The chain's CDR3 is CASSYGPGNGYTF. Written as DNA, the CDR3 is TGTGCCAGCAGTTACGGGCCAGGGAATGGCTACACCTTC.

This clonotype was counted ten times or more. The chain links TRBV7-2 to TRBJ2-5; 9 bases line up with TRBD2. Germline V gene sequence: CDR1 SGHTA, CDR2 FQGNSA. V lost 3 bases, J lost 4 bases, and 3 bases stayed unmatched. The CDR3 spans 14 residues. The CDR3 DNA is TGTGCCAGCAGCTTTCGGCGGGGGGGAGAGACCCAGTACTTC. Translation gives CASSFRRGGETQYF.

This clonotype was seen a handful of times. The J gene is TRBJ2-7, the V gene TRBV12-3 or TRBV12-4, with TRBD2 matching 8 bases. The length of the CDR3 is 15 residues. J lost 7 bases, V lost 1 base, and 9 bases had no gene match. The CDR3 here is CASSLESSGLGEQYF. CDR3 sequence (DNA): TGTGCCAGCAGTTTAGAGTCTAGCGGGCTGGGGGAGCAGTACTTC.

This clonotype was observed at least ten times. This chain uses TRBV18 with TRBJ2-7; a possible D gene is TRBD2 (6 bases). The CDR3 consists of 15 residues. The germline V and J ends were trimmed by 5 bases and 0 bases, with 14 bases remaining between them. Germline V gene sequence: CDR1 KGHSH, CDR2 LQKENI. The CDR3 DNA sequence: TGTGCCAGCTCAGGCGGGACTGGAAGCTCCTACGAGCAGTACTTC. It translates to CASSGGTGSSYEQYF.